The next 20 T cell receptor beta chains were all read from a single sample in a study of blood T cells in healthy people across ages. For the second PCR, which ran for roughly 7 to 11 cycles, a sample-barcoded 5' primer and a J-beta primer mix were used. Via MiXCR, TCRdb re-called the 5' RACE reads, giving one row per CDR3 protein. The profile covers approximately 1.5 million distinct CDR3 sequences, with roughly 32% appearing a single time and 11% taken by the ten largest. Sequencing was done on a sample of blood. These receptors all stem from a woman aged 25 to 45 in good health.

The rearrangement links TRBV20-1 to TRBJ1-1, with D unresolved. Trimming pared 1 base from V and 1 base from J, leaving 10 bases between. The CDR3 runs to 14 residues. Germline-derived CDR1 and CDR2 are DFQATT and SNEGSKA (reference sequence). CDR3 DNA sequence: TGCAGTGCTAGAGTTCCGGGCTCGAACACTGAAGCTTTCTTT. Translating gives CSARVPGSNTEAFF.

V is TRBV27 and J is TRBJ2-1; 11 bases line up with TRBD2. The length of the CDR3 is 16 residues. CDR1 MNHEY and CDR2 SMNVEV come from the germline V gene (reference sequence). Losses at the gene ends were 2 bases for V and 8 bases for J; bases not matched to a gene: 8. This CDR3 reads CASSLGTSGSIHEQFF. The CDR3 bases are TGTGCCAGCAGTTTAGGTACTAGCGGGAGTATCCATGAGCAGTTCTTC.

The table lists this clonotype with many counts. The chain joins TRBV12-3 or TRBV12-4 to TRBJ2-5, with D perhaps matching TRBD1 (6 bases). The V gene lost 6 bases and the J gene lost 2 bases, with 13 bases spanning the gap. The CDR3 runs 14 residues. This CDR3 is CASRSNRVQETQYF. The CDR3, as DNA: TGTGCCAGCAGGAGCAACAGGGTACAAGAGACCCAGTACTTC.

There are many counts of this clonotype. The DNA for the CDR3 is TGCAGTGCTCCCGACTTATTCGGACAGGGGATTGAGACCCAGTACTTC. Amino acids: CSAPDLFGQGIETQYF. The chain combines TRBV20-1 with TRBJ2-5; TRBD1 aligns across 9 bases. The V segment lost 5 bases and the J segment 5 bases; nucleotides outside the gene matches: 15. Germline CDR1 reads DFQATT; CDR2 reads SNEGSKA (reference sequence). The CDR3 length is 16 residues.

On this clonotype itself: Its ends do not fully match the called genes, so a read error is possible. Here the CDR3 DNA reads TGTGCCACCAGTGATTCCGGCCTGGGACAGGCGTACGAGCAGGACTTC. Translated, it gives CATSDSGLGQAYEQDF. The V and J genes are TRBV24-1 and TRBJ2-7; the match to TRBD1 covers 8 bases. Germline assignment: CDR1 KGHDR and CDR2 SFDVKD. The CDR3 runs to 16 residues.

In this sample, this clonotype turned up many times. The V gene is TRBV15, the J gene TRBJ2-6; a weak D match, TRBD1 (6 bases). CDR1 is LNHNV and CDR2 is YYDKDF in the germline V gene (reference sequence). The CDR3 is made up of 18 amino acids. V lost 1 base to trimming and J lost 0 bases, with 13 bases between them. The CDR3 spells CATSRAGLGGSGANVLTF. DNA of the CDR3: TGTGCCACCAGCAGAGCAGGGCTAGGGGGCTCTGGGGCCAACGTCCTGACTTTC.

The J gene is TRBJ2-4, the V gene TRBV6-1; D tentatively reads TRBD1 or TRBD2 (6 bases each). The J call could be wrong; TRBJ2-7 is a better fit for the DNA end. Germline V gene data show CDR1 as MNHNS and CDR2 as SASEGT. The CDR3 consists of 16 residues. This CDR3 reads CASSEAYYGGPYEQYF. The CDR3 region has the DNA TGTGCCAGCAGTGAAGCTTACTATGGGGGGCCCTACGAGCAGTACTTC.

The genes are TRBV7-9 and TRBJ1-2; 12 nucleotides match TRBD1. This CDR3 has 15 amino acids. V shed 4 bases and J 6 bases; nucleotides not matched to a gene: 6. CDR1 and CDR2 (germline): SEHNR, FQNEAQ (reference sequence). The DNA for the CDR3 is TGTGCCAGCAGCTCCTCCGGGACAGGGGGCGATGGCTACACCTTC. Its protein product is CASSSSGTGGDGYTF.

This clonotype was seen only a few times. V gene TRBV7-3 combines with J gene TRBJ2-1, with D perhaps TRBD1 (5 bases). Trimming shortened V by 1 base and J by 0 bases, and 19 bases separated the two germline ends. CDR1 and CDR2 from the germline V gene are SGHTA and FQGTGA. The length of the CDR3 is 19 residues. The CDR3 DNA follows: TGTGCCAGCAGCTTAAAGGTCAGGGTAGAAAGTAGCTCCTACAATGAGCAGTTCTTC. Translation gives CASSLKVRVESSSYNEQFF.

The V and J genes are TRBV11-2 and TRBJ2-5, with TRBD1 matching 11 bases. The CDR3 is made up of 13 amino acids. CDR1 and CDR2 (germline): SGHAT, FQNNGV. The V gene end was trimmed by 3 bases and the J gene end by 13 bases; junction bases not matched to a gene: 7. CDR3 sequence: CASSLDRGQFGYF. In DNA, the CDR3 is TGTGCCAGCAGCTTGGACAGGGGGCAATTTGGGTACTTC.

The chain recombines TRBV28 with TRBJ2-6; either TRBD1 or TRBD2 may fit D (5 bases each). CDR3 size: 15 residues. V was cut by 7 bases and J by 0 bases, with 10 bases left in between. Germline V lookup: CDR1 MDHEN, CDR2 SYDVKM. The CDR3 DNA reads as TGTGCCAGCAAGGGACCCCACTCTGGGGCCAACGTCCTGACTTTC. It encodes CASKGPHSGANVLTF.

The CDR3 nucleotides are TGTGCCAGCAGTTCCTACGAGGGACAAACGAACACTGAAGCTTTCTTT. The encoded protein is CASSSYEGQTNTEAFF. The V gene is TRBV27, the J gene TRBJ1-1, with D possibly being TRBD1 (6 bases). Between the trimmed V and J ends, which lost 4 bases and 1 base, there was a span of 16 bases. The germline CDR1 and CDR2 sequences are MNHEY and SMNVEV (reference sequence). This CDR3 region has 16 residues.

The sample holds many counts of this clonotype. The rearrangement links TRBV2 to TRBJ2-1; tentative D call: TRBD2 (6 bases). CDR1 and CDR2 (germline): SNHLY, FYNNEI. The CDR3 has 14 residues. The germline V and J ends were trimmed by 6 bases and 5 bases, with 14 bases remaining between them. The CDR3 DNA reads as TGTGCCAGCAGGACTTCCGGGGGAAACAATGAGCAGTTCTTC. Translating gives CASRTSGGNNEQFF.

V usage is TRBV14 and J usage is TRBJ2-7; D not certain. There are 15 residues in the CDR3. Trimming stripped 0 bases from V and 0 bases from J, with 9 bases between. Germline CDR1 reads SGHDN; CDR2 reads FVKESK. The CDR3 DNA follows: TGTGCCAGCAGCCAAGACAGACATCCCTCCTACGAGCAGTACTTC. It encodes CASSQDRHPSYEQYF. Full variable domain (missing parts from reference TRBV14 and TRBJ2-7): EAGVTQFPSHSVIEKGQTVTLRCDPISGHDNLYWYRRVMGKEIKFLLHFVKESKQDESGMPNNRFLAERTGGTYSTLKVQPAELEDSGVYFCASSQDRHPSYEQYFGPGTRLTVT.

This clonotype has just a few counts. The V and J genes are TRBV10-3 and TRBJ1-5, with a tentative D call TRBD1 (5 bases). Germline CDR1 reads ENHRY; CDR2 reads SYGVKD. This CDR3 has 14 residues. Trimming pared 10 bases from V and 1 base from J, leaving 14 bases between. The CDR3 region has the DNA TGTGCCACCGGGACTCTGGAGAGCAATCAGCCCCAGCATTTT. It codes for CATGTLESNQPQHF.

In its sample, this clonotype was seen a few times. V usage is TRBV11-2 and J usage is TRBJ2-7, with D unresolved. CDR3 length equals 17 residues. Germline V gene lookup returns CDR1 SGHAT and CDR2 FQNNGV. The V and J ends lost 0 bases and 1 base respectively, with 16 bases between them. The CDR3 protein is CASSLDPLRSRSYEQYF. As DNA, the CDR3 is TGTGCCAGCAGCTTAGATCCCCTGAGGTCAAGGTCCTACGAGCAGTACTTC.

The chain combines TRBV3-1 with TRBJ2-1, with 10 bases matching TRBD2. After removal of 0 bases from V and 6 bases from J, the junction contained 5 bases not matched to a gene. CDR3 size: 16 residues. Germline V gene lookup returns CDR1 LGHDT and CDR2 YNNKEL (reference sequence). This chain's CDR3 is CASSQDRGTSVNEQFF. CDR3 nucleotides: TGTGCCAGCAGCCAAGACCGGGGGACTAGCGTCAATGAGCAGTTCTTC.

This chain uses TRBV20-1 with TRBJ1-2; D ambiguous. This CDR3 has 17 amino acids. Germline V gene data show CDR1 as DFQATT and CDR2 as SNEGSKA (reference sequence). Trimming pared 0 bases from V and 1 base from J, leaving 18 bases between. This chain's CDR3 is CSARDDSPANRNYGYTF. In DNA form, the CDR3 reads TGCAGTGCTAGAGATGATAGCCCGGCGAATCGTAACTATGGCTACACCTTC.

CDR3 in DNA: TGTGCCAGCAGTTACTCAGAGGGGGACACTGAAGCTTTCTTT. Protein: CASSYSEGDTEAFF. V gene TRBV6-6 combines with J gene TRBJ1-1; a weak D match, TRBD1 (6 bases). The CDR3 has 14 residues. V shed 0 bases and J shed 3 bases, with 8 bases lying between them. Germline V CDR1 and CDR2: MNHNY, SVGAGI (reference sequence).

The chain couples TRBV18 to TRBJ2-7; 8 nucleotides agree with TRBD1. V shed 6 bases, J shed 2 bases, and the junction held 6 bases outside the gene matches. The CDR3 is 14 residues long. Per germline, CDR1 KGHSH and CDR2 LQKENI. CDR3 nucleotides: TGTGCCAGCTCCCCGGACAGGGAGGCCTACGAGCAGTACTTC. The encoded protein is CASSPDREAYEQYF.